This passage covers 29 T cell receptor beta chains from one sample sequenced in a study of cytomegalovirus exposure and HLA in healthy donors. Clones were read by immunoSEQ multiplex PCR, and TCRdb kept only the in-frame ones, dropping some. The data contain roughly 200,000 clones, around nine tenths of them singletons. Sequencing input: PBMCs. These receptors came from a young man in good health and CMV-seropositive.

This clone was seen a handful of times. V gene TRBV7-9 combines with J gene TRBJ1-2; D remains unclear. V shed 5 bases and J shed 7 bases, with 14 bases lying between them. This CDR3 region has 13 residues. The V gene's germline CDR1 is SEHNR and CDR2 FQNEAQ (reference sequence). The CDR3 sequence is CASSGSDWGGYTF. CDR3 in DNA: TGTGCCAGCAGCGGGTCTGACTGGGGTGGCTACACCTTC.

This chain links TRBV27 with TRBJ1-1; 11 bases fit TRBD1. CDR1 and CDR2 from the germline V gene are MNHEY and SMNVEV (reference sequence). The junction had 4 bases not matched to a gene; V was cut back by 5 bases and J by 2 bases. The CDR3 is 15 amino acids. The CDR3 here is CASSEGTGGNTEAFF. The DNA of the CDR3 is TGTGCCAGCAGTGAGGGGACAGGGGGAAACACTGAAGCTTTCTTT.

Remarks on this clone: A much larger clone sits a single nucleotide away, making a read error possible. The chain couples TRBV4-1 to TRBJ1-1; no clear D gene. CDR1 MGHRA and CDR2 YSYEKL come from the germline V gene. The CDR3 is 14 amino acids. Trimming pared 0 bases from V and 1 base from J, leaving 6 bases between. Here the CDR3 DNA reads TGCGCCAGCAGCCAAGATTGGGGGAACACTGAAGCTTTCTTT. Protein product: CASSQDWGNTEAFF.

The chain is built from TRBV5-4 and TRBJ2-7, with 9 bases aligning to TRBD1. The CDR3 has 16 amino acids. The V and J ends lost 1 base and 3 bases, in that order; junction bases with no gene match: 8. Per germline, CDR1 SGHNT and CDR2 YYREEE (reference sequence). CDR3 bases: TGTGCCAGCAGCTTGATGGGGACAGGGAGTCTCTACGAGCAGTACTTC. Translation gives CASSLMGTGSLYEQYF. Combining the CDR3 with reference TRBV5-4 and TRBJ2-7 gives the whole variable domain ETGVTQSPTHLIKTRGQQVTLRCSSQSGHNTVSWYQQALGQGPQFIFQYYREEENGRGNFPPRFSGLQFPNYSSELNVNALELDDSALYLCASSLMGTGSLYEQYFGPGTRLTVT.

The chain combines TRBV4-3 with TRBJ1-2, with 7 bases fitting TRBD1. This CDR3 region has 15 residues. The junction had 9 bases not matched to a gene; V was cut back by 1 base and J by 7 bases. The germline V gene has CDR1 LGHNA and CDR2 YSLEER. The chain's CDR3 is CASSQGFDRVGGYTF. The CDR3 bases are TGCGCCAGCAGCCAAGGGTTCGACAGGGTGGGTGGCTACACCTTC.

J is TRBJ2-1 and V is TRBV6-5, with D unclear. Trimming stripped 5 bases from V and 5 bases from J, with 13 bases between. The CDR3 is made up of 14 amino acids. Per germline, CDR1 MNHEY and CDR2 SVGAGI. The CDR3 DNA follows: TGTGCCAGCAGTCTCCCCGGAACTCACAATGAGCAGTTCTTC. It codes for CASSLPGTHNEQFF.

The chain uses TRBV4-3 and TRBJ2-1; maybe TRBD2 (6 bases). The CDR3 is made up of 15 amino acids. Germline V gene data show CDR1 as LGHNA and CDR2 as YSLEER. Trimming shortened V by 1 base and J by 9 bases, and 16 bases separated the two germline ends. CDR3 protein: CASSQGVLVGGEQFF. The DNA for the CDR3 is TGCGCCAGCAGCCAAGGGGTGTTGGTGGGAGGTGAGCAGTTCTTC.

The V call is TRBV28, the J call TRBJ2-7, with D possibly matching TRBD1 (5 bases). The CDR3 is made up of 13 amino acids. The V gene's germline CDR1 is MDHEN and CDR2 SYDVKM. V was shortened by 5 bases and J by 3 bases, with 11 bases between the two germline ends. The CDR3 DNA reads TGTGCCAGCAGTGCTCTGACAGTCTACGAGCAGTACTTC. Translating gives CASSALTVYEQYF.

The rearrangement links TRBV9 to TRBJ1-2; TRBD1 agrees at 7 bases. With V trimmed by 4 bases and J by 0 bases, 6 bases remained unmatched. CDR3 size: 15 residues. Germline-derived CDR1 and CDR2 are SGDLS and YYNGEE. CDR3 nucleotide sequence: TGTGCCAGCAGCATTGACAGGGCAACTAACTATGGCTACACCTTC. Its translation is CASSIDRATNYGYTF.

This sequence joins TRBV29-1 and TRBJ2-7; D is perhaps TRBD2 (5 bases). Germline assignment: CDR1 SQVTM and CDR2 ANQGSEA. The CDR3 is 13 amino acids. V dropped 6 bases and J dropped 6 bases, with 18 bases sitting between them. CDR3 residues: CSVSDTRQSEQYF. The CDR3 region has the DNA TGCAGCGTGTCCGACACTAGGCAAAGCGAGCAGTACTTC.

This chain joins TRBV9 and TRBJ2-7; no reliable D call. The CDR3 runs to 13 residues. Germline-derived CDR1 and CDR2 are SGDLS and YYNGEE. Trimming removed 4 bases at V and 2 bases at J, with 10 bases between. CDR3 DNA: TGTGCCAGCAGCCCATCCCCAGCCTACGAGCAGTACTTC. Amino acids: CASSPSPAYEQYF. Variable domain in full (rest from reference TRBV9 and TRBJ2-7): DSGVTQTPKHLITATGQRVTLRCSPRSGDLSVYWYQQSLDQGLQFLIQYYNGEERAKGNILERFSAQQFPDLHSELNLSSLELGDSALYFCASSPSPAYEQYFGPGTRLTVT.

In its sample, this clone was seen a few times. The genes are TRBV29-1 and TRBJ2-3; the match to TRBD2 covers 10 bases. Looked up from germline, CDR1 is SQVTM and CDR2 is ANQGSEA. Trimming at V came to 6 bases and at J to 8 bases, leaving 8 bases not matched to a gene. The length of the CDR3 is 13 residues. This CDR3 reads CSVGDLAGGTQYF. The CDR3, as DNA: TGCAGCGTGGGGGATTTAGCGGGAGGTACGCAGTATTTT.

The V gene is TRBV11-3, the J gene TRBJ2-5, with a possible D match to TRBD1 (5 bases). V gave up 3 bases and J gave up 5 bases, with 13 bases separating them. The germline V gene has CDR1 SGHNT and CDR2 YENEEA. CDR3 length: 14 residues. CDR3 DNA: TGTGCCAGCAGCTTGACAGCAATGGCGGAGACCCAGTACTTC. Translated, it gives CASSLTAMAETQYF.

This chain connects TRBV5-6 to TRBJ1-1; no firm D call. The CDR3 has 16 residues. Germline V gene lookup returns CDR1 SGHDT and CDR2 YYEEEE. The V end lost 3 bases, the J end lost 2 bases, and 17 bases lay between the germline ends. CDR3 region: CASSWAAGSFNTEAFF. The CDR3 region has the DNA TGTGCCAGCAGCTGGGCGGCCGGGAGCTTCAACACTGAAGCTTTCTTT.

DNA of the CDR3: TGTGCCAGCAGCCCCCGACAAACAGATACGCAGTATTTT. This encodes CASSPRQTDTQYF. This chain joins TRBV9 and TRBJ2-3; no firm D call. Trimming took 4 bases from V and 3 from J, leaving 9 bases between them. CDR1 is SGDLS, CDR2 YYNGEE, per germline. The CDR3 covers 13 residues.

The chain has TRBV5-8 and TRBJ1-4, with 7 bases aligning to TRBD1. The CDR3 loop spans 17 amino acids. Trimming removed 4 bases from V and 0 bases from J; junction bases left unmatched: 9. Germline CDR1 SGHTS, CDR2 YDEGEE. The CDR3 DNA sequence: TGTGCCAGCAGCCGACAGGGAGGTAGTGCAACTAATGAAAAACTGTTTTTT. The encoded protein is CASSRQGGSATNEKLFF. Drawing the rest from reference TRBV5-8 and TRBJ1-4, the complete variable domain is EAGVTQSPTHLIKTRGQQATLRCSPISGHTSVYWYQQALGLGLQFLLWYDEGEERNRGNFPPRFSGRQFPNYSSELNVNALELEDSALYLCASSRQGGSATNEKLFFGSGTQLSVL.

This clone has only one observation. The gene calls are TRBV4-1 and TRBJ1-1; D is unclear. Germline CDR1 MGHRA, CDR2 YSYEKL. V was clipped by 3 bases and J by 4 bases, with 12 bases between them. The CDR3 is 14 amino acids. The CDR3 loop is CASSHYGKTTEAFF. CDR3 DNA: TGCGCCAGCAGCCACTACGGGAAAACCACTGAAGCTTTCTTT.

The chain employs TRBV19 and TRBJ1-2, with D possibly TRBD1 on 5 matching bases. There are 15 residues in the CDR3. The ends were cut back, 3 bases at V and 4 bases at J, with 15 bases in the middle. Looked up from germline, CDR1 is LNHDA and CDR2 is SQIVND (reference sequence). The CDR3 DNA follows: TGTGCCAGTAGTATTATGCCGGGGCAGATCTATGGCTACACCTTC. Amino acid sequence: CASSIMPGQIYGYTF.

The chain carries TRBV4-1 and TRBJ2-1; 7 bases are a match to TRBD2. Germline V CDR1 and CDR2: MGHRA, YSYEKL. After removal of 7 bases from V and 7 bases from J, the junction contained 7 bases not matched to a gene. CDR3 size: 13 residues. CDR3 DNA sequence: TGCGCCAGCACGCCCGGGGAGGGGAATGAGCAGTTCTTC. Its translation: CASTPGEGNEQFF.

This sequence joins TRBV29-1 and TRBJ2-3, with 8 bases identical to TRBD1. The junction had 5 bases not matched to a gene; V was cut back by 1 base and J by 5 bases. The CDR3 sequence is 14 residues long. Germline-derived CDR1 and CDR2 are SQVTM and ANQGSEA. CDR3 in DNA: TGCAGCGTTGAAGGAACCAGGGGGCAAGATACGCAGTATTTT. This gives the protein CSVEGTRGQDTQYF.

The chain recombines TRBV11-2 with TRBJ2-3; the D gene is possibly TRBD1 (6 bases). The germline gives CDR1 SGHAT, CDR2 FQNNGV. The length of the CDR3 is 16 residues. Trimming removed 6 bases at V and 2 bases at J, with 18 bases between. The CDR3 nucleotides read TGTGCCAGCAGAGCAACCGGGACAAGATTCACAGATACGCAGTATTTT. Its protein product is CASRATGTRFTDTQYF.

The chain couples TRBV5-5 to TRBJ2-7, with D unresolved. This CDR3 contains 13 residues. V lost 2 bases and J lost 0, with 6 bases in between. From germline, CDR1 is SGHKS and CDR2 YYEKEE (reference sequence). The CDR3 DNA sequence: TGTGCCAGCAGCTTCGCAGACTCCTACGAGCAGTACTTC. Residues: CASSFADSYEQYF.

The chain joins TRBV28 to TRBJ2-7; no clear D. CDR1 MDHEN and CDR2 SYDVKM come from the germline V gene. The length of the CDR3 is 13 residues. The V gene lost 6 bases and the J gene lost 4 bases, with 13 bases spanning the gap. As DNA, the CDR3 is TGTGCCAGCAGCTCCCGAGTGTCTTACGAGCAGTACTTC. Translating it yields CASSSRVSYEQYF. Full variable domain (missing parts from reference TRBV28 and TRBJ2-7): DVKVTQSSRYLVKRTGEKVFLECVQDMDHENMFWYRQDPGLGLRLIYFSYDVKMKEKGDIPEGYSVSREKKERFSLILESASTNQTSMYLCASSSRVSYEQYFGPGTRLTVT.

The chain joins TRBV9 to TRBJ1-2, with D possibly TRBD1 on 6 matching bases. The CDR3 loop spans 12 amino acids. Germline V gives CDR1 SGDLS, CDR2 YYNGEE. The V gene lost 4 bases and the J gene lost 8 bases, with 12 bases spanning the gap. Here the CDR3 reads CASSFRGYGYTF. In nucleotides, the CDR3 is TGTGCCAGCAGCTTTAGGGGGTACGGCTACACCTTC.

The DNA of the CDR3 is TGTGCCAGCAGTTGGGCAGGGGAAGGGTACGAGCAGTACTTC. Its protein is CASSWAGEGYEQYF. This chain joins TRBV28 and TRBJ2-7; D is possibly TRBD1 (6 bases). This CDR3 spans 14 amino acids. Germline V gives CDR1 MDHEN, CDR2 SYDVKM. With 4 bases removed from V and 4 bases from J, the gap between germline ends came to 14 bases. Filled out from reference TRBV28 and TRBJ2-7, the complete variable domain reads DVKVTQSSRYLVKRTGEKVFLECVQDMDHENMFWYRQDPGLGLRLIYFSYDVKMKEKGDIPEGYSVSREKKERFSLILESASTNQTSMYLCASSWAGEGYEQYFGPGTRLTVT.

The chain uses TRBV9 and TRBJ2-7, with TRBD1 identical over 7 bases. CDR1 SGDLS and CDR2 YYNGEE come from the germline V gene. J was trimmed by 2 bases and V by 2 bases; bases with no gene match: 10. The CDR3 is made up of 16 amino acids. This chain's CDR3 is CASSVAGTVSTYEQYF. The CDR3 nucleotides are TGTGCCAGCAGCGTTGCCGGGACAGTGTCTACCTACGAGCAGTACTTC.

CDR3 sequence reads: CASSEQGGYGYTF. The DNA of the CDR3 is TGTGCCAGCAGCGAACAGGGGGGGTATGGCTACACCTTC. The rearrangement links TRBV7-9 to TRBJ1-2; 8 bases line up with TRBD1. The CDR3 sequence is 13 residues long. The germline V gene encodes CDR1 SEHNR and CDR2 FQNEAQ (reference sequence). V shed 5 bases, J shed 5 bases, and the junction held 4 bases outside the gene matches.

This chain uses TRBV5-4 with TRBJ2-2; 10 bases line up with TRBD2. The V gene end was trimmed by 9 bases and the J gene end by 1 base; junction bases not matched to a gene: 3. CDR1 and CDR2 from the germline V gene are SGHNT and YYREEE (reference sequence). The CDR3 is made up of 14 amino acids. The CDR3 sequence is CAIRLAGNTGELFF. Written as DNA, the CDR3 is TGTGCCATCAGACTAGCGGGGAACACCGGGGAGCTGTTTTTT.

The genes are TRBV27 and TRBJ2-7; D is unresolved. The CDR3 contains 13 residues. Germline values: CDR1 MNHEY, CDR2 SMNVEV (reference sequence). V lost 3 bases and J lost 2, with 8 bases in between. For the CDR3, the DNA is TGTGCCAGCAGTTTCGGGCGGCCCTACGAGCAGTACTTC. Translation gives CASSFGRPYEQYF.